Listed here are 18 T cell receptor beta chains from one sample, sequenced in a study of brain T cells in children with intractable seizures. The method was immunoSEQ multiplex PCR; TCRdb's version includes in-frame clones alone and lacks a portion of them. The table shows 70,000 to 85,000 clones, with 90% to 95% occurring only once. Material: peripheral blood, obtained at surgery. These receptors were obtained from a girl between 2 and 10 years old with Rasmussen encephalitis and intractable seizures.

The rearrangement joins TRBV27 to TRBJ1-5, with D possibly TRBD1 on 5 matching bases. This CDR3 spans 16 amino acids. The germline V gene has CDR1 MNHEY and CDR2 SMNVEV (reference sequence). V lost 2 bases and J 0 bases, leaving 11 bases between the germline ends. In DNA, the CDR3 is TGTGCCAGCAGTTTACGACCGGGACTTAGCAATCAGCCCCAGCATTTT. It encodes CASSLRPGLSNQPQHF.

V usage is TRBV10-3 and J usage is TRBJ2-2; 7 nucleotides agree with TRBD2. The germline V gene encodes CDR1 ENHRY and CDR2 SYGVKD. The CDR3 has 14 residues. The ends lost 10 bases at V and 5 bases at J; junction bases unmatched: 10. The DNA of the CDR3 is TGTGCCACCCTGAGCGGGATCATAACCGGGGAGCTGTTTTTT. Its translation is CATLSGIITGELFF.

V usage is TRBV9 and J usage is TRBJ1-4; 8 nucleotides match TRBD1. J gave up 0 bases and V 3 bases, and 7 bases lay outside the gene matches. Germline assignment: CDR1 SGDLS and CDR2 YYNGEE. The CDR3 spans 17 residues. CDR3 in DNA: TGTGCCAGCAGCGCGACAGGGGCCTTTGCAACTAATGAAAAACTGTTTTTT. It is translated as CASSATGAFATNEKLFF.

The chain has TRBV5-1 and TRBJ1-2; a possible D gene is TRBD1 (6 bases). This CDR3 spans 15 amino acids. V was shortened by 2 bases and J by 10 bases, with 21 bases between the two germline ends. Per the germline V gene, CDR1 is SGHRS and CDR2 is YFSETQ. For the CDR3, the DNA is TGCGCCAGCAGCTTACGGACAATGCTAGGGGGAGACTACACCTTC. The encoded protein is CASSLRTMLGGDYTF.

The CDR3 loop reads CASSSTTPSGEAFF. CDR3 bases: TGTGCCAGCAGTTCAACGACACCGTCAGGTGAAGCTTTCTTT. This sequence joins TRBV27 and TRBJ1-1; D is unclear. Trimming took 4 bases from V and 7 from J, leaving 16 bases between them. The germline gives CDR1 MNHEY, CDR2 SMNVEV (reference sequence). There are 14 residues in the CDR3.

The chain couples TRBV12-5 to TRBJ2-7; D is perhaps TRBD1 or TRBD2 (5 bases each). Trimming removed 2 bases from V and 1 base from J, with 24 bases in between. This CDR3 region has 19 residues. The germline gives CDR1 LGHNT, CDR2 FRNRAP. As DNA, the CDR3 is TGTGCTAGTGGTTTGAGTCTCGCAGGTTTGAGGGACGATTCCTACGAGCAGTACTTC. Its translation: CASGLSLAGLRDDSYEQYF.

The chain carries TRBV19 and TRBJ1-2; D unclear. Trimming removed 3 bases at V and 5 bases at J, with 13 bases between. This CDR3 spans 14 amino acids. Germline V gene lookup returns CDR1 LNHDA and CDR2 SQIVND (reference sequence). CDR3 in amino acids: CASSIEREIYGYTF. CDR3 bases: TGTGCCAGTAGTATCGAAAGGGAGATTTATGGCTACACCTTC.

This clone appeared once. The chain has TRBV4-1 and TRBJ1-1; D might be TRBD1 (6 bases). The CDR3 has 16 amino acids. Trimming stripped 0 bases from V and 0 bases from J, with 11 bases between. CDR1 is MGHRA, CDR2 YSYEKL, per germline. The CDR3 coding sequence is TGCGCCAGCAGCCAAGATCGGACAGTCATGAACACTGAAGCTTTCTTT. Protein: CASSQDRTVMNTEAFF.

The rearrangement joins TRBV9 to TRBJ2-5, with 7 bases lining up with TRBD2. The CDR3 spans 13 residues. With V trimmed by 0 bases and J by 7 bases, 3 bases remained unmatched. Per the germline V gene, CDR1 is SGDLS and CDR2 is YYNGEE. The CDR3 DNA is TGTGCCAGCAGCGTAGGCGGGGGAGGGACCCAGTACTTC. It is translated as CASSVGGGGTQYF.

The chain has TRBV28 and TRBJ1-6; D perhaps matches TRBD1 (6 bases). The germline CDR1 and CDR2 sequences are MDHEN and SYDVKM. V was trimmed by 3 bases and J by 5 bases, leaving 14 bases between them. There are 16 residues in the CDR3. For the CDR3, the DNA is TGTGCCAGCAGTTTGGTGGGGGCCAGCAATAATTCACCCCTCCACTTT. This gives the protein CASSLVGASNNSPLHF.

This clone has just one count. This chain uses TRBV12-3 or TRBV12-4 with TRBJ1-2; unclear D gene. V was trimmed by 4 bases and J by 5 bases, leaving 11 bases between them. The CDR3 sequence is 13 residues long. CDR3 bases: TGTGCCAGCAGTTCGGAGACGGTATATGGCTACACCTTC. Its protein is CASSSETVYGYTF.

The rearrangement joins TRBV9 to TRBJ2-2; D is uncertain. The CDR3 is made up of 16 amino acids. Germline CDR1 SGDLS, CDR2 YYNGEE. V was shortened by 0 bases and J by 1 base, with 10 bases between the two germline ends. CDR3 in amino acids: CASSVELSKNTGELFF. The CDR3 nucleotides read TGTGCCAGCAGCGTAGAGTTGTCAAAGAACACCGGGGAGCTGTTTTTT.

This rearrangement joins TRBV27 to TRBJ1-6, with D hard to call. V was trimmed by 8 bases and J by 9 bases, leaving 8 bases between them. The CDR3 length is 11 residues. Germline CDR1 and CDR2: MNHEY and SMNVEV (reference sequence). This chain's CDR3 is CASGTTSPLHF. CDR3 bases: TGTGCCAGCGGCACAACTTCACCCCTCCACTTT.

The V call is TRBV19, the J call TRBJ1-2; D ambiguous. The CDR3 consists of 15 residues. The V end was cut by 7 bases, the J end by 4 bases, with 19 bases between. CDR1 LNHDA and CDR2 SQIVND come from the germline V gene (reference sequence). The CDR3 is CASTHSGGKIYGYTF. CDR3 nucleotide sequence: TGTGCCAGTACCCATAGCGGAGGAAAAATCTATGGCTACACCTTC.

DNA for the CDR3: TGCGCCAGCAGCTTAATACGCGGCTCGGGGGTAGCCTACACAGATACGCAGTATTTT. Protein product: CASSLIRGSGVAYTDTQYF. This rearrangement joins TRBV5-1 to TRBJ2-3; D may be TRBD2 (6 bases). This CDR3 comprises 19 residues. Germline assignment: CDR1 SGHRS and CDR2 YFSETQ. The V end lost 2 bases, the J end lost 2 bases, and 24 bases lay between the germline ends.

The chain joins TRBV6-6 to TRBJ1-4, with D possibly matching TRBD1 (5 bases). CDR3 length equals 15 residues. The germline CDR1 and CDR2 sequences are MNHNY and SVGAGI (reference sequence). V lost 5 bases and J 5 bases, leaving 15 bases between the germline ends. CDR3 bases: TGTGCCAGCAGTCCCGGGACTGAAATGAATGAAAAACTGTTTTTT. It translates to CASSPGTEMNEKLFF.

The chain uses TRBV18 and TRBJ1-4; 7 bases agree with TRBD1. From germline, CDR1 is KGHSH and CDR2 LQKENI. This CDR3 comprises 15 residues. With V trimmed by 8 bases and J by 4 bases, 10 bases remained unmatched. In nucleotides, the CDR3 is TGTGCCAGCCGAGACCCGGGACAGCGTAATGAAAAACTGTTTTTT. Its translation: CASRDPGQRNEKLFF.

The chain recombines TRBV19 with TRBJ1-5; 7 bases line up with TRBD1. With V trimmed by 3 bases and J by 3 bases, 5 bases remained unmatched. This CDR3 contains 15 residues. Germline assignment: CDR1 LNHDA and CDR2 SQIVND (reference sequence). The CDR3 DNA is TGTGCCAGTAGTATGAGACAGGGAAACAATCAGCCCCAGCATTTT. Translation: CASSMRQGNNQPQHF.